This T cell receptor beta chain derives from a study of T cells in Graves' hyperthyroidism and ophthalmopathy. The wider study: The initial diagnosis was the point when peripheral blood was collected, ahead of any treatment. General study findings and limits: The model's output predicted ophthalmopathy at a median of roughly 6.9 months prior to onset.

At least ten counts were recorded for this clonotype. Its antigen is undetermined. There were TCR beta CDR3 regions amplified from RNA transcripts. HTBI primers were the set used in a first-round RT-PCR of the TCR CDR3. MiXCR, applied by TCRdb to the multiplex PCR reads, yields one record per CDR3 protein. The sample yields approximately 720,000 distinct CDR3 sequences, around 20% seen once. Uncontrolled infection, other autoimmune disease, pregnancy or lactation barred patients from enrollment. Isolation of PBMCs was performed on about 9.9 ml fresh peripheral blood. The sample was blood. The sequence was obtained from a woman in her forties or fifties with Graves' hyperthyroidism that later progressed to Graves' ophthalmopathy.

The CDR3 DNA sequence: TGCAGTGCTCCGATTCCCGGACAGCTCAATGAAAAACTGTTTTTT. It specifies CSAPIPGQLNEKLFF. The genes are TRBV20-1 and TRBJ1-4, with TRBD1 as a possible D gene (6 bases). The V gene's germline CDR1 is DFQATT and CDR2 SNEGSKA (reference sequence). CDR3 length: 15 amino acids. V was shortened by 5 bases and J by 5 bases, with 18 bases between the two germline ends.